Ten or more counts support the clone carrying this T cell receptor (beta chain). Antigen unknown. Time point of the sample: persistent/refractory GD, antithyroid drugs over 5 years with positive TRAb. The TCR library used RNA extracted from PBMCs. In building TCR beta libraries, iRepertoire HTBI primers were used together with Arm-PCR of CDR3 regions. A single record per CDR3 protein comes from TCRdb applying MiXCR to the multiplex PCR reads. The data show over 300,000 distinct CDR3 sequences, 20% seen once. The data belong to a study of regulatory T cells in long-lasting Graves disease. In the study overall: Over 5 years of antithyroid drugs with positive TSH receptor antibodies was taken to mean persistent Graves' disease. Whole-study results and caveats: Persistent-disease Graves' patients showed less TCR diversity than new cases.

The sequence came from a female donor with Graves disease. This sample comprised peripheral blood mononuclear cells (PBMCs), obtained when the disease was refractory, from a patient treated with antithyroid drugs.

The CDR3 nucleotides are TGTGCCACCAGCGACCCAATACTTGATGAAAAACTGTTTTTT. Translation: CATSDPILDEKLFF. The rearrangement uses TRBV15 and TRBJ1-4; D is undetermined. The CDR3 contains 14 residues. Per the germline V gene, CDR1 is LNHNV and CDR2 is YYDKDF (reference sequence). V lost 5 bases to trimming and J lost 6 bases, with 13 bases between them.